A selection of T cell receptor beta chains follows, all from one sample in a study of CD8 T cells in ankylosing spondylitis. TCRdb reanalysed the 5' RACE reads using MiXCR and keeps one entry per CDR3 protein. The repertoire holds 750,000 to 850,000 distinct CDR3 sequences, with 12% as singletons. Sample: blood, either unsorted or a sorted T cell fraction (not recorded which). Every receptor here comes from a male donor with ankylosing spondylitis. Each CDR3 is given with its conserved first and last residue. D genes are given only for firm matches. The size of a clone is reported for some rows only, either as once, few or many, or as a class for expanded clones.

few TRBD1 TRBJ2-1 TRBV7-2 TGTGCCAGCAGCTCCCCTGACAGGGTCACCTACAATGAGCAGTTCTTC CASSSPDRVTYNEQFF
few - TRBJ1-1 TRBV5-1 TGCGCCAGCAGCTTAGAGACAGCTATGAACACTGAAGCTTTCTTT CASSLETAMNTEAFF
- - TRBJ2-1 TRBV7-8 TGTGCCAGCAGCTTAGTTCCTACCGGGACGGCGTACAATGAGCAGTTCTTC CASSLVPTGTAYNEQFF
many - TRBJ1-2 TRBV29-1 TGCAGCGTACACCACACCTCCTATGGCTACACCTTC CSVHHTSYGYTF
many - TRBJ2-3 TRBV5-6 TGTGCCAGCAGCTCCTCCAAAACGGGCACAGATACGCAGTATTTT CASSSSKTGTDTQYF
many - TRBJ1-1 TRBV20-1 TGCAGTGCCATACATCGGATGAACACTGAAGCTTTCTTT CSAIHRMNTEAFF
- TRBD2 TRBJ2-7 TRBV20-1 TGCAGTGCTAGTACTAGCGGGCCTTCCTACGAGCAGTACTTC CSASTSGPSYEQYF
few TRBD1 TRBJ2-7 TRBV6-2/TRBV6-3 TGTGCCAGCAGTTACCTTAGCCGGGACAGGGCCTACGAGCAGTACTTC CASSYLSRDRAYEQYF
- - TRBJ1-2 TRBV12-3/TRBV12-4 TGTGCCAGCAGCCGGACAGAGGGTGGCTACACCTTC CASSRTEGGYTF
- - TRBJ2-1 TRBV7-2 TGTGCCAGCACTCTCAGATGGGCTTCTTCCTACAATGAGCAGTTCTTC CASTLRWASSYNEQFF
many TRBD1 TRBJ2-5 TRBV29-1 TGCAGCGTTTACGGGACAGCGCAAGAGACCCAGTACTTC CSVYGTAQETQYF
few TRBD2 TRBJ2-2 TRBV7-2 TGTGCCAGCATCCCACGACCGACTAGCCCGACCGGGGAGCTGTTTTTT CASIPRPTSPTGELFF
many - TRBJ2-3 TRBV7-2 TGTGCCAGCAGCCCCAGGGGGGCAGATACGCAGTATTTT CASSPRGADTQYF
few TRBD2 TRBJ2-3 TRBV20-1 TGCAGTGCTAGTTTTAGCGGGCAGAGCACAGATACGCAGTATTTT CSASFSGQSTDTQYF
few - TRBJ1-6 TRBV6-1 TGTGCCAGCACTCTCCGGGGTGGGTCCTATAATTCACCCCTCCACTTT CASTLRGGSYNSPLHF
- TRBD1 TRBJ2-7 TRBV7-2 TGTGCCAGCAGCAACCGGGACAGAGCCTACGAGCGGTACTTC CASSNRDRAYERYF
few TRBD1 TRBJ1-1 TRBV20-1 TGCAGTGCGCGGGACAGCCAGAACACTGAAGCTTTCTTT CSARDSQNTEAFF
- TRBD2 TRBJ2-1 TRBV27 TGTGCCAGCAGCCCCGGGACTAGCGGACCTTACAATGAGCAGTTCTTC CASSPGTSGPYNEQFF
- TRBD2 TRBJ2-5 TRBV20-1 TGCAGTGCACTAGCGCTACAAGAGACCCAGTACTTC CSALALQETQYF
few - TRBJ2-2 TRBV7-2 TGTGCCAGCAGCCCCACGGACATCTGGAACACCGGGGAGCTGTTTTTT CASSPTDIWNTGELFF
- - TRBJ2-3 TRBV5-1 TGCGCCAGCAGGGGGGACATCGATACGCAGTATTTT CASRGDIDTQYF
- TRBD2 TRBJ2-3 TRBV20-1 TGCAGTGCACCTTTAGCGGGAGGGCCGCCAGATACGCAGTATTTT CSAPLAGGPPDTQYF